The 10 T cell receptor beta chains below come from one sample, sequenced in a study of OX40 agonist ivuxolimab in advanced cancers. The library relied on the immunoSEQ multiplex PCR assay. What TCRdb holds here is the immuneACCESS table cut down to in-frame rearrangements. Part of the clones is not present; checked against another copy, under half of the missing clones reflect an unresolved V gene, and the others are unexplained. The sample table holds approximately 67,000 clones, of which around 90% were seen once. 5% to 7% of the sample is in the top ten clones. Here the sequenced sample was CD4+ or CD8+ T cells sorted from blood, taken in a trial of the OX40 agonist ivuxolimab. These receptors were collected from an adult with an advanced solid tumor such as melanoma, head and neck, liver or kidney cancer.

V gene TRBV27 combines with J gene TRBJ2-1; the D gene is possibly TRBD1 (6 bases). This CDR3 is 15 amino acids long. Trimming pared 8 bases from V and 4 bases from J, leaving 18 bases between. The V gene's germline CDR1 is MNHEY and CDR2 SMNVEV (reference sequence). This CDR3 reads CASSTGTPDYNEQFF. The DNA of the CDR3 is TGTGCCAGCTCTACCGGGACACCGGATTACAATGAGCAGTTCTTC.

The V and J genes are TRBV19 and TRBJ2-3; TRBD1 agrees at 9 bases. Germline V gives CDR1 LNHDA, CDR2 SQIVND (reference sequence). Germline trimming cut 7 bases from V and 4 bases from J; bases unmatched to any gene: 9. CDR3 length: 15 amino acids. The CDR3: CASTLTGGVPDTQYF. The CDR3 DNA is TGTGCCAGTACCCTGACAGGGGGGGTCCCAGATACGCAGTATTTT.

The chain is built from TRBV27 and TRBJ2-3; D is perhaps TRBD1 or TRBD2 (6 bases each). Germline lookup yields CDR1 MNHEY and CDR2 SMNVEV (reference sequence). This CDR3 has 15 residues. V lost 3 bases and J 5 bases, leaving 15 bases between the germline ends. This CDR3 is CASSFEQGAGDTQYF. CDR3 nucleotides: TGTGCCAGCAGTTTCGAACAGGGAGCGGGAGATACGCAGTATTTT.

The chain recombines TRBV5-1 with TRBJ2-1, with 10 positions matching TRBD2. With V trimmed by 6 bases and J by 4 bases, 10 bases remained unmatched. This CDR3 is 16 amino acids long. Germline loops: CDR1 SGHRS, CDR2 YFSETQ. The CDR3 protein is CASTHGSAGGYNEQFF. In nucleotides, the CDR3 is TGCGCCAGCACCCACGGGTCAGCGGGGGGGTACAATGAGCAGTTCTTC.

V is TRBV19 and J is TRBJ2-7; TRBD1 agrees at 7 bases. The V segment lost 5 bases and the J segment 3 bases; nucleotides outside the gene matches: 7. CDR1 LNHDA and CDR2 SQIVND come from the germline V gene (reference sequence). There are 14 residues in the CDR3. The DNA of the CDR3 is TGTGCCAGTAGTCCCGCGACAGGGAGCTACGAGCAGTACTTC. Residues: CASSPATGSYEQYF. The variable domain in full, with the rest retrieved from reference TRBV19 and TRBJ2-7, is DGGITQSPKYLFRKEGQNVTLSCEQNLNHDAMYWYRQDPGQGLRLIYYSQIVNDFQKGDIAEGYSVSREKKESFPLTVTSAQKNPTAFYLCASSPATGSYEQYFGPGTRLTVT.

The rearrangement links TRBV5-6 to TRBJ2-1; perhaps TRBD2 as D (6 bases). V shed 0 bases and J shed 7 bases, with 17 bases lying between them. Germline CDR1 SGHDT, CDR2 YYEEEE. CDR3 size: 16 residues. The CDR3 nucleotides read TGTGCCAGCAGCTTGGGGGGCGGGGCCCCGCCAAATGAGCAGTTCTTC. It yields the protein CASSLGGGAPPNEQFF.

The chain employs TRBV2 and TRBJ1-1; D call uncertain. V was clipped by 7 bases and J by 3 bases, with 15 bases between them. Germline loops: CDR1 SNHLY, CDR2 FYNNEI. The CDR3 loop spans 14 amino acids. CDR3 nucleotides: TGTGCCAGCAACACCATCGGTTCTGACACTGAAGCTTTCTTT. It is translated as CASNTIGSDTEAFF. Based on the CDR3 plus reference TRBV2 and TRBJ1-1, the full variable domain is EPEVTQTPSHQVTQMGQEVILRCVPISNHLYFYWYRQILGQKVEFLVSFYNNEISEKSEIFDDQFSVERPDGSNFTLKIRSTKLEDSAMYFCASNTIGSDTEAFFGQGTRLTVV.

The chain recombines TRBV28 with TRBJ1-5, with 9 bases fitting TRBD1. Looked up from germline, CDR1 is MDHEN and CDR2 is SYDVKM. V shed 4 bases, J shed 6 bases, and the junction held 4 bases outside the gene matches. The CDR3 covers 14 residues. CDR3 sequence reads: CASSSTGGGQPQHF. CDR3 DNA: TGTGCCAGCAGTTCCACAGGGGGCGGTCAGCCCCAGCATTTT.

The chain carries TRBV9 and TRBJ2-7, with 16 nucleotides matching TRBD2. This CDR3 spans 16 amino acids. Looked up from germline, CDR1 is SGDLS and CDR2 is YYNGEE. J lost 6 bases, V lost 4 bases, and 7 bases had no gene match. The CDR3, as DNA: TGTGCCAGCAGCCCCCTGGGGACTAGCGGGAGGGTCGAGCAGTACTTC. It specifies CASSPLGTSGRVEQYF. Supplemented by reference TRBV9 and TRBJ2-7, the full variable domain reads DSGVTQTPKHLITATGQRVTLRCSPRSGDLSVYWYQQSLDQGLQFLIQYYNGEERAKGNILERFSAQQFPDLHSELNLSSLELGDSALYFCASSPLGTSGRVEQYFGPGTRLTVT.

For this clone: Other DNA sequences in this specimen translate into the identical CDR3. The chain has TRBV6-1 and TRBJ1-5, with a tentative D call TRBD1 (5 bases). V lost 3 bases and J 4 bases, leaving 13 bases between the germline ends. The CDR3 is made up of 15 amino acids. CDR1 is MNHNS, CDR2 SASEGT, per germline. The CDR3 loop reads CASSEQGLGNQPQHF. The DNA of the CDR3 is TGTGCCAGCAGTGAGCAGGGATTAGGTAATCAGCCCCAGCATTTT.